Reported below is one T cell receptor beta chain. The specificity of this receptor is unknown. This sample stems from a study of monozygotic twins with inflammatory bowel disease (dated by TCRdb to the late 2010s). Background for the entire study: The full study comprised 28 monozygotic twin pairs: nine German pairs (four IBD-concordant, five IBD-discordant) and 19 IBD-discordant Danish pairs. Each individual had, on average, about 151 000 unique TCRalpha sequences and 181 000 unique TCRbeta sequences available for analysis. Within discordant pairs, disease-associated traits were sought mainly by comparing IBD patients with their genetically identical healthy co-twins. Here is what the overall study found, with its caveats: Background noise and inter-individual variability may have been introduced into the repertoires by the differing immunosuppressive treatments among patients. The analysis was unable to tell different T cell subtypes apart. No single strong signal or clonotype linked to IBD turned up in the results, so the idea that one exists was not supported. Compared with healthy twins, IBD patients shared fewer clonotypes with other individuals, and the difference was most pronounced in patients with signs of disease activity. Concordant and discordant twins showed no difference in repertoire similarity, possibly because of limited statistical power. IBD patients had lower TCRbeta repertoire diversity, measured by the inverse Simpson index, than their healthy co-twins.

The receptor library was made with 5' RACE. Preparation of each TCR library used approximately 4,000 ng of total RNA. cDNA was synthesized with SMARTScribe reverse transcriptase in eight separate reactions per sample. Unique molecular identifiers containing a 6-nucleotide sample barcode were introduced through template switching during cDNA synthesis. TCRalpha and TCRbeta cDNA was amplified by two nested PCRs of roughly 15 and 9 cycles, with bead purification after each PCR. Before amplification, cDNA was treated with uracil DNA-glycosylase and purified using the QIAquick PCR purification kit. The second PCR added Illumina TruSeq-compatible adapters along with sample-specific barcodes. TapeStation and Qubit were used to check library quality and concentration, and roughly 4.6 ng of each library was pooled. The pooled libraries were sequenced with 2 x 100 bp reads and custom sequencing primers on an Illumina HiSeq2500 single-index Rapid Run. For the original study's pipeline: UMI-based consensus assembly with MiGEC version 1.2.6 was used to correct PCR and sequencing errors. MiXCR version 2.1.1 was used to carry out V(D)J alignment, clonotype assembly and CDR3 extraction. Gene usage, clonotype sharing and MAIT/NKT TCR abundance were normalised by analysing the top 1000, 10 000 and 20 000 clonotypes per sample. Diversity was computed as the inverse Simpson index with the vegan R package after downsampling to 27 000 UMIs. Statistical testing used paired Mann-Whitney U tests on the discordant twin pairs and applied Benjamini-Hochberg correction for multiple testing. After TCRdb reprocessed the reads, each CDR3 protein sequence was kept as one row, without DNA. V and J calls and clone size were set by TCRdb, not the authors. The sample has 150,000 to 200,000 distinct CDR3 sequences on record. The ten largest account for roughly 7% of the sample.

From each donor, a roughly 2.5 ml peripheral blood sample was collected into PAXgene tubes and stored at -80 degrees C. Without T cell sorting, total RNA was isolated from whole blood using the PAXgene blood miRNA kit on an automated QIAcube. Peripheral blood from monozygotic twin pairs concordant or discordant for inflammatory bowel disease was subjected to deep TCRalpha and TCRbeta repertoire profiling with unique molecular barcoding. Smoking habits were recorded for all twin pairs, with individuals classified as current, former or never smokers. Sequenced material: blood. This receptor was obtained from a human donor with ulcerative colitis or Crohn's disease, or a healthy co-twin of an affected twin (not recorded which).

The CDR3 reads as follows: CSASRGDYTDTQYF. The rearrangement joined TRBV20-1 to TRBJ2-3; TCRdb picks TRBD1, but there is no DNA to check that call. Reading the germline V gene (reference sequence) gives CDR1 DFQATT and CDR2 SNEGSKA. The CDR3, cysteine through phenylalanine, is 14 amino acids long. The protein alone is recorded here.